The 18 T cell receptor beta chains listed next were all sequenced from one sample in a study of cytomegalovirus exposure and HLA in healthy donors. PCR employed 60 Vbeta and 13 Jbeta primers. TCRdb keeps only in-frame clones here, not all; method: immunoSEQ multiplex PCR. The table includes around 160,000 clones, roughly 77% detected once. Input material: PBMCs. Source of these receptors: a male donor in good health and CMV-seronegative.

This chain joins TRBV6-1 and TRBJ1-2; TRBD1 matches 8 bases. Germline values: CDR1 MNHNS, CDR2 SASEGT. V lost 6 bases, J lost 5 bases, and 8 bases stayed unmatched. The CDR3 contains 14 residues. The CDR3 bases are TGTGCCAGCAGCACAGGACAGGGCGGGTATGGCTACACCTTC. It yields the protein CASSTGQGGYGYTF.

The J gene is TRBJ1-1, the V gene TRBV6-1; D is undetermined. V was cut by 5 bases and J by 11 bases, with 9 bases left in between. CDR3 length: 10 amino acids. Germline loops: CDR1 MNHNS, CDR2 SASEGT. Written as DNA, the CDR3 is TGTGCCAGCAGTCTCCGTGAGGCTTTCTTT. This sequence encodes CASSLREAFF.

The genes are TRBV12-5 and TRBJ2-7, with TRBD1 as a possible D gene (6 bases). V lost 0 bases to trimming and J lost 7 bases, with 7 bases between them. The CDR3 runs to 12 residues. CDR1 is LGHNT and CDR2 is FRNRAP in the germline V gene. The CDR3 reads CASGLVGGEQYF. The CDR3 DNA sequence: TGTGCTAGTGGTTTGGTAGGGGGAGAGCAGTACTTC.

The chain couples TRBV29-1 to TRBJ2-2, with D possibly TRBD2 on 6 matching bases. CDR1 and CDR2 (germline): SQVTM, ANQGSEA. The length of the CDR3 is 13 residues. V lost 8 bases to trimming and J lost 7 bases, with 17 bases between them. CDR3 sequence reads: CSSERGLGGELFF. CDR3 nucleotide sequence: TGCAGCTCAGAACGGGGGTTGGGCGGGGAGCTGTTTTTT.

V gene TRBV4-2 combines with J gene TRBJ2-3; 7 bases match TRBD2. With 0 bases clipped from V and 4 bases from J, the junction kept 7 bases outside the gene matches. This CDR3 has 16 amino acids. CDR1 is LGHNA and CDR2 is YNFKEQ in the germline V gene. The CDR3 is CASSQDPGLGSDTQYF. The CDR3 DNA reads TGTGCCAGCAGCCAAGATCCAGGACTAGGGTCAGATACGCAGTATTTT.

The rearrangement joins TRBV28 to TRBJ2-7; 7 nucleotides align to TRBD2. The CDR3 contains 12 residues. V dropped 7 bases and J dropped 3; count of bases not matched to a gene: 3. CDR1 is MDHEN, CDR2 SYDVKM, per germline. The DNA for the CDR3 is TGTGCCAGCACTAGCGGCTACTACGAGCAGTACTTC. Translating gives CASTSGYYEQYF. Full variable domain (remainder filled in from reference TRBV28 and TRBJ2-7): DVKVTQSSRYLVKRTGEKVFLECVQDMDHENMFWYRQDPGLGLRLIYFSYDVKMKEKGDIPEGYSVSREKKERFSLILESASTNQTSMYLCASTSGYYEQYFGPGTRLTVT.

V and J are TRBV27 and TRBJ2-7, with 7 bases identical to TRBD1. Trimming at V came to 2 bases and at J to 0 bases, leaving 7 bases not matched to a gene. This CDR3 contains 16 residues. CDR1 and CDR2 (germline): MNHEY, SMNVEV (reference sequence). The CDR3 sequence: CASSLTWTGRSYEQYF. The DNA of the CDR3 is TGTGCCAGCAGTTTAACCTGGACAGGCCGCTCCTACGAGCAGTACTTC.

The chain combines TRBV28 with TRBJ2-2; TRBD2 might be the D (8 bases). CDR3 length: 16 residues. The germline V gene encodes CDR1 MDHEN and CDR2 SYDVKM. V was clipped by 7 bases and J by 3 bases, with 18 bases between them. The CDR3 spells CASTPGRGHDTGELFF. The CDR3, as DNA: TGTGCCAGCACCCCCGGGAGGGGGCACGACACCGGGGAGCTGTTTTTT.

The chain joins TRBV6-5 to TRBJ1-2; the match to TRBD1 covers 7 bases. Germline loops: CDR1 MNHEY, CDR2 SVGAGI. J gave up 5 bases and V 4 bases, and 7 bases lay outside the gene matches. The CDR3 covers 14 residues. The CDR3 bases are TGTGCCAGCAGTTCAGACAGGGAGAGATATGGCTACACCTTC. Residues: CASSSDRERYGYTF.

The chain has TRBV7-3 and TRBJ1-6, with 8 bases aligning to TRBD1. With V trimmed by 5 bases and J by 9 bases, 6 bases remained unmatched. Germline V gene lookup returns CDR1 SGHTA and CDR2 FQGTGA. This CDR3 region has 14 residues. The CDR3 sequence: CASSAPDRASPLHF. CDR3 nucleotides: TGTGCCAGCAGCGCCCCGGACAGGGCTTCACCCCTCCACTTT. Drawing the rest from reference TRBV7-3 and TRBJ1-6, the complete variable domain is GAGVSQTPSNKVTEKGKYVELRCDPISGHTALYWYRQSLGQGPEFLIYFQGTGAADDSGLPNDRFFAVRPEGSVSTLKIQRTERGDSAVYLCASSAPDRASPLHFGNGTRLTVT.

V and J are TRBV9 and TRBJ2-5; 7 bases agree with TRBD1. Germline V gene data show CDR1 as SGDLS and CDR2 as YYNGEE. The CDR3 extends over 14 amino acids. Trimming removed 4 bases from V and 0 bases from J; junction bases left unmatched: 3. CDR3 in DNA: TGTGCCAGCAGCTACGACAGGGACCAAGAGACCCAGTACTTC. Amino acids: CASSYDRDQETQYF.

The chain couples TRBV5-8 to TRBJ2-3, with no clear D. Germline V CDR1 and CDR2: SGHTS, YDEGEE. V was trimmed by 1 base and J by 4 bases, leaving 13 bases between them. This CDR3 region has 15 residues. CDR3 sequence reads: CASSLSRFNADTQYF. As DNA, the CDR3 is TGTGCCAGCAGCTTGTCCAGGTTTAACGCAGATACGCAGTATTTT. Complete variable domain (other parts from reference TRBV5-8 and TRBJ2-3): EAGVTQSPTHLIKTRGQQATLRCSPISGHTSVYWYQQALGLGLQFLLWYDEGEERNRGNFPPRFSGRQFPNYSSELNVNALELEDSALYLCASSLSRFNADTQYFGPGTRLTVL.

The gene calls are TRBV7-9 and TRBJ2-4; weak D call: TRBD1 (6 bases). The CDR3 spans 18 residues. The V end was cut by 2 bases, the J end by 0 bases, with 17 bases between. Germline V CDR1 and CDR2: SEHNR, FQNEAQ (reference sequence). CDR3 nucleotides: TGTGCCAGCAGCTTAAGGGGGACCACAGGGCTAGCCAAAAACATTCAGTACTTC. Amino acid sequence: CASSLRGTTGLAKNIQYF.

The gene calls are TRBV30 and TRBJ1-4; maybe TRBD1 (6 bases). V lost 0 bases, J lost 7 bases, and 6 bases lay in between. The CDR3 covers 12 residues. The germline V gene has CDR1 GTSNPN and CDR2 SVGIG (reference sequence). In nucleotides, the CDR3 is TGTGCCTGGAGTGTACAGGGTGAAAAACTGTTTTTT. It translates to CAWSVQGEKLFF.

The rearrangement links TRBV6-5 to TRBJ2-7; D perhaps matches TRBD1 (5 bases). CDR1 is MNHEY and CDR2 is SVGAGI in the germline V gene. V was pared by 5 bases and J by 2 bases, with 13 bases between. There are 14 residues in the CDR3. The CDR3 DNA sequence: TGTGCCAGCAGTACCTTCGACAGACCCTACGAGCAGTACTTC. Its translation: CASSTFDRPYEQYF.

The rearrangement uses TRBV5-4 and TRBJ2-2; D not certain. Germline V gene lookup returns CDR1 SGHNT and CDR2 YYREEE (reference sequence). The CDR3 covers 13 residues. V lost 0 bases to trimming and J lost 3 bases, with 3 bases between them. The CDR3 loop reads CASSLEHTGELFF. The CDR3 nucleotides are TGTGCCAGCAGCTTGGAGCACACCGGGGAGCTGTTTTTT.

V and J are TRBV4-1 and TRBJ2-7; a possible D gene is TRBD2 (5 bases). Germline V lookup: CDR1 MGHRA, CDR2 YSYEKL. This CDR3 is 14 amino acids long. Trimming shortened V by 1 base and J by 4 bases, and 11 bases separated the two germline ends. The CDR3, as DNA: TGCGCCAGCAGCCAAGCGCGGGCCGGGTACGAGCAGTACTTC. It translates to CASSQARAGYEQYF.

The chain recombines TRBV7-2 with TRBJ1-4; TRBD1 aligns across 10 bases. The CDR3 length is 13 residues. V shed 5 bases, J shed 10 bases, and the junction held 4 bases outside the gene matches. Per germline, CDR1 SGHTA and CDR2 FQGNSA. The CDR3 sequence: CASSPRDRGKLFF. DNA for the CDR3: TGTGCCAGCAGCCCCAGGGACAGGGGAAAACTGTTTTTT.